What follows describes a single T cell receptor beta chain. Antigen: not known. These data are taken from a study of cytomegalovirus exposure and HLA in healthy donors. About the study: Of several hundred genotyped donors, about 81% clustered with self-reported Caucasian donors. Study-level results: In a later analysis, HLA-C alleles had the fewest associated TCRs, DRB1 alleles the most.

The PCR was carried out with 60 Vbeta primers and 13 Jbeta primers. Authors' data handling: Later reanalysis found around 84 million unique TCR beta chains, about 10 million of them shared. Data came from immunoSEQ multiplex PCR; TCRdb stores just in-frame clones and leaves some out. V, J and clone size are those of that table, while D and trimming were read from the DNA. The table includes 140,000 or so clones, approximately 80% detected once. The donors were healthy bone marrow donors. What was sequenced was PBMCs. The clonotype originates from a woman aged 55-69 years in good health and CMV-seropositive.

CDR3 bases: TGTGCCAGCAGGCGGGGAAAACAAGAGACCCAGTACTTC. This sequence encodes CASRRGKQETQYF. The chain couples TRBV6-5 to TRBJ2-5, with D perhaps matching TRBD2 (6 bases). The CDR3 extends over 13 amino acids. The germline V gene has CDR1 MNHEY and CDR2 SVGAGI. V lost 6 bases and J 2 bases, leaving 10 bases between the germline ends.